What follows are 29 T cell receptor beta chains derived from one specimen sequenced in a study of cytomegalovirus exposure and HLA in healthy donors (dated by TCRdb to 2015 to 2018). The library was generated by the immunoSEQ multiplex PCR assay. The multiplex PCR relied on a mix of 60 forward primers for TCR Vbeta segments and 13 reverse primers for TCR Jbeta segments. TCRdb obtained this table from immuneACCESS and retained in-frame rearrangements with V and J assigned. These tables miss some clones; where compared with another copy, unresolved V genes account for less than half of the shortfall, and the remainder is unexplained. The sample has roughly 120,000 clones on record, approximately 80% of them singletons. The ten largest clones represent 0.24% of the sample. The sequencing sample was made of PBMCs. These receptors originate from a man over 45 in good health and CMV-seronegative.

On this clone: A junction boundary mismatches the germline segment, possibly from a read error. V usage is TRBV6-1 and J usage is TRBJ2-1; 8 nucleotides align to TRBD2. The CDR3 sequence is 15 residues long. CDR1 is MNHNS and CDR2 is SASEGT in the germline V gene. This CDR3 reads CTSSELAGSYNEQFF. DNA for the CDR3: TGTACCAGCAGTGAGCTAGCGGGCTCCTACAATGAGCAGTTCTTC.

This chain links TRBV5-1 with TRBJ2-6; tentative D call: TRBD1 (6 bases). The CDR3 consists of 16 residues. Germline CDR1 and CDR2: SGHRS and YFSETQ. Trimming removed 4 bases at V and 4 bases at J, with 15 bases between. This CDR3 is CASSKATGTGANVLTF. In DNA, the CDR3 is TGCGCCAGCAGCAAAGCGACAGGTACGGGGGCCAACGTCCTGACTTTC.

This rearrangement joins TRBV11-2 to TRBJ2-2, with 7 bases lining up with TRBD2. V shed 5 bases, J shed 2 bases, and the junction held 5 bases outside the gene matches. The CDR3 loop spans 15 amino acids. Germline CDR1 is SGHAT and CDR2 is FQNNGV. In DNA form, the CDR3 reads TGTGCCAGCAGCCCGCTAGCGGTCAACACCGGGGAGCTGTTTTTT. Its translation: CASSPLAVNTGELFF.

DNA for the CDR3: TGTGCCAGCAGCTCAGGCAGAAGGGGGAAACTGTTTTTT. Encoded protein: CASSSGRRGKLFF. V usage is TRBV11-2 and J usage is TRBJ1-4; D might be TRBD1 (6 bases). V lost 4 bases to trimming and J lost 11 bases, with 14 bases between them. Germline CDR1 is SGHAT and CDR2 is FQNNGV. The CDR3 sequence is 13 residues long.

This chain uses TRBV6-5 with TRBJ2-7; D unresolved. The V end lost 5 bases, the J end lost 6 bases, and 14 bases lay between the germline ends. This CDR3 has 13 amino acids. Germline CDR1 and CDR2: MNHEY and SVGAGI. The CDR3 is CASSRPGATEQYF. In DNA, the CDR3 is TGTGCCAGCAGTAGACCTGGAGCAACCGAGCAGTACTTC.

The chain employs TRBV25-1 and TRBJ2-2, with a tentative D call TRBD2 (5 bases). V was trimmed by 2 bases and J by 12 bases, leaving 22 bases between them. The CDR3 sequence is 16 residues long. Per germline, CDR1 MGHDK and CDR2 SYGVNS. The CDR3 sequence: CASSEPPTPGIFKLFF. The CDR3 region has the DNA TGTGCCAGCAGTGAACCACCTACACCGGGGATCTTCAAGCTGTTTTTT.

The CDR3 protein is CASSSTVNTEAFF. The DNA for the CDR3 is TGCGCCAGCAGCTCGACAGTTAACACTGAAGCTTTCTTT. The V and J genes are TRBV5-1 and TRBJ1-1; perhaps TRBD1 as D (5 bases). CDR1 and CDR2 (germline): SGHRS, YFSETQ. Trimming removed 3 bases at V and 2 bases at J, with 8 bases between. The CDR3 loop spans 13 amino acids. The entire variable domain, with the rest obtained from reference TRBV5-1 and TRBJ1-1, is as follows: KAGVTQTPRYLIKTRGQQVTLSCSPISGHRSVSWYQQTPGQGLQFLFEYFSETQRNKGNFPGRFSGRQFSNSRSEMNVSTLELGDSALYLCASSSTVNTEAFFGQGTRLTVV.

This chain uses TRBV7-2 with TRBJ2-6; 7 bases agree with TRBD1. V lost 3 bases and J lost 2; bases outside the gene matches: 7. Germline lookup yields CDR1 SGHTA and CDR2 FQGNSA. The CDR3 has 17 amino acids. Here the CDR3 reads CASSFPGQIAGANVLTF. CDR3 nucleotides: TGTGCCAGCAGCTTCCCGGGACAGATTGCTGGGGCCAACGTCCTGACTTTC.

V and J are TRBV7-2 and TRBJ1-4, with D uncertain. The germline V gene has CDR1 SGHTA and CDR2 FQGNSA. Trimming left V 3 bases short and J 8 bases short, with 7 bases between. The CDR3 loop spans 12 amino acids. The CDR3 region is CASSLSPEKLFF. DNA of the CDR3: TGTGCCAGCAGCTTGTCCCCGGAAAAACTGTTTTTT.

The chain uses TRBV5-6 and TRBJ2-5; possible D gene TRBD1, 6 bases. The V and J ends lost 2 bases and 5 bases respectively, with 10 bases between them. Germline CDR1 reads SGHDT; CDR2 reads YYEEEE. The CDR3 has 13 amino acids. The CDR3 sequence: CASSFVGAETQYF. CDR3 nucleotides: TGTGCCAGCAGCTTTGTGGGGGCTGAGACCCAGTACTTC.

This clone was seen only a few times. The V and J genes are TRBV6-5 and TRBJ1-4, with D unresolved. V was pared by 7 bases and J by 10 bases, with 22 bases between. Looked up from germline, CDR1 is MNHEY and CDR2 is SVGAGI. This CDR3 spans 15 amino acids. The CDR3 protein is CASTQTLGGIGKLFF. The CDR3 nucleotides are TGTGCCAGCACCCAGACACTGGGTGGAATTGGAAAACTGTTTTTT.

The rearrangement uses TRBV5-1 and TRBJ2-7, with TRBD1 matching over 7 bases. CDR1 is SGHRS, CDR2 YFSETQ, per germline. The CDR3 is 14 amino acids. V lost 4 bases, J lost 1 base, and 5 bases stayed unmatched. CDR3 bases: TGCGCCAGCAGCCGTTCGGGACAGTCCTACGAGCAGTACTTC. Protein sequence: CASSRSGQSYEQYF. The whole variable domain, remainder taken from reference TRBV5-1 and TRBJ2-7, is KAGVTQTPRYLIKTRGQQVTLSCSPISGHRSVSWYQQTPGQGLQFLFEYFSETQRNKGNFPGRFSGRQFSNSRSEMNVSTLELGDSALYLCASSRSGQSYEQYFGPGTRLTVT.

Regarding this clone: At one boundary the junction diverges from the germline segment, which might be a read error. The chain employs TRBV7-3 and TRBJ2-3, with TRBD2 identical over 11 bases. The germline gives CDR1 SGHTA, CDR2 FQGTGA. The length of the CDR3 is 11 residues. In DNA form, the CDR3 reads TGTGCCAGCAGACCGACTAGCGGGACTAATTTT. This gives the protein CASRPTSGTNF.

V usage is TRBV6-6 and J usage is TRBJ2-3, with 11 bases identical to TRBD2. The CDR3 covers 13 residues. Trimming took 8 bases from V and 7 from J; bases not matched to a gene: 5. The germline V gene has CDR1 MNHNY and CDR2 SVGAGI (reference sequence). CDR3 loop: CASLAGGQHTQYF. CDR3 DNA sequence: TGTGCCAGCTTAGCGGGGGGGCAACATACGCAGTATTTT.

This chain uses TRBV4-3 with TRBJ1-1; D is undetermined. CDR3 size: 14 residues. Trimming shortened V by 1 base and J by 7 bases, and 13 bases separated the two germline ends. Germline V gene data show CDR1 as LGHNA and CDR2 as YSLEER. CDR3 residues: CASSQGEGEDEAFF. As DNA, the CDR3 is TGCGCCAGCAGCCAAGGGGAGGGAGAAGATGAAGCTTTCTTT.

This clone was recorded only once. This chain uses TRBV29-1 with TRBJ2-7; TRBD1 agrees at 9 bases. J was trimmed by 1 base and V by 5 bases; bases with no gene match: 6. The CDR3 sequence is 14 residues long. The germline V gene has CDR1 SQVTM and CDR2 ANQGSEA. CDR3 nucleotide sequence: TGCAGCGTTAGTCGAGGGACAGGGTCCTACGAGCAGTACTTC. Residues: CSVSRGTGSYEQYF.

CDR3 loop: CASVRDRATGELFF. The CDR3 coding sequence is TGTGCCAGCGTCCGGGACAGGGCCACCGGGGAGCTGTTTTTT. V and J are TRBV6-6 and TRBJ2-2, with TRBD1 identical over 9 bases. The germline CDR1 and CDR2 sequences are MNHNY and SVGAGI (reference sequence). The CDR3 is 14 residues long. V trimming: 8 bases; J trimming: 4 bases; junction bases outside the gene matches: 5.

This clone has just a few counts. The chain uses TRBV5-1 and TRBJ1-4; weak D call: TRBD1 (5 bases). This CDR3 comprises 16 residues. Germline V CDR1 and CDR2: SGHRS, YFSETQ. The V and J ends lost 0 bases and 10 bases respectively, with 19 bases between them. The CDR3 sequence: CASSLDWSGREGKLFF. The CDR3 coding sequence is TGCGCCAGCAGCTTGGACTGGTCAGGGAGGGAGGGAAAACTGTTTTTT.

The genes are TRBV28 and TRBJ1-2; D is perhaps TRBD1 (5 bases). V gave up 3 bases and J gave up 1 base, with 12 bases separating them. Germline V gene sequence: CDR1 MDHEN, CDR2 SYDVKM. There are 15 residues in the CDR3. The CDR3 coding sequence is TGTGCCAGCAGTTTGGGGCAGGGACTTAACTATGGCTACACCTTC. As protein: CASSLGQGLNYGYTF.

The chain couples TRBV15 to TRBJ1-4; a possible D gene is TRBD1 (6 bases). Germline assignment: CDR1 LNHNV and CDR2 YYDKDF (reference sequence). V was trimmed by 4 bases and J by 3 bases, leaving 12 bases between them. There are 15 residues in the CDR3. The CDR3: CATSINRVSNEKLFF. The CDR3 DNA follows: TGTGCCACCAGCATAAACAGGGTATCTAATGAAAAACTGTTTTTT.

This rearrangement joins TRBV5-4 to TRBJ2-3; 14 bases match TRBD2. The CDR3 covers 16 residues. Germline V gene lookup returns CDR1 SGHNT and CDR2 YYREEE (reference sequence). With V trimmed by 3 bases and J by 4 bases, 4 bases remained unmatched. The CDR3 here is CASSSGLAGESDTQYF. DNA for the CDR3: TGTGCCAGCAGCTCGGGACTAGCGGGAGAGTCAGATACGCAGTATTTT.

The chain has TRBV29-1 and TRBJ2-7, with 7 bases matching TRBD1. CDR1 is SQVTM and CDR2 is ANQGSEA in the germline V gene. Trimming removed 4 bases from V and 3 bases from J; junction bases left unmatched: 6. The CDR3 is made up of 13 amino acids. The CDR3 bases are TGCAGCGTTGGGGACAGAGTAAACTACGAGCAGTACTTC. It codes for CSVGDRVNYEQYF.

The chain links TRBV5-1 to TRBJ2-5; TRBD2 matches at 9 bases. Germline V gene sequence: CDR1 SGHRS, CDR2 YFSETQ. The CDR3 consists of 15 residues. The V gene end was trimmed by 5 bases and the J gene end by 2 bases; junction bases not matched to a gene: 7. The CDR3 bases are TGCGCCAGCAGGCCAGGGCTAGCGGGACAAGAGACCCAGTACTTC. It is translated as CASRPGLAGQETQYF.

V gene TRBV7-8 combines with J gene TRBJ1-1; D is undetermined. CDR3 size: 14 residues. The V end was cut by 1 base, the J end by 5 bases, with 11 bases between. CDR1 and CDR2 from the germline V gene are SGHVS and FQNEAQ. Here the CDR3 DNA reads TGTGCCAGCAGCTTAGAGGGAGATACAACTGAAGCTTTCTTT. It translates to CASSLEGDTTEAFF.

The DNA for the CDR3 is TGCGCCAGCAGCGTAGAATATCGCTCTGGAAACACCATATATTTT. Encoded protein: CASSVEYRSGNTIYF. This chain uses TRBV5-1 with TRBJ1-3, with D uncertain. This CDR3 has 15 residues. V shed 4 bases and J shed 0 bases, with 11 bases lying between them. CDR1 is SGHRS, CDR2 YFSETQ, per germline. The full variable domain, with the rest looked up from reference TRBV5-1 and TRBJ1-3, is KAGVTQTPRYLIKTRGQQVTLSCSPISGHRSVSWYQQTPGQGLQFLFEYFSETQRNKGNFPGRFSGRQFSNSRSEMNVSTLELGDSALYLCASSVEYRSGNTIYFGEGSWLTVV.

The chain uses TRBV2 and TRBJ2-2, with D tentatively TRBD1 (6 bases). CDR3 length: 14 amino acids. Germline CDR1 is SNHLY and CDR2 is FYNNEI. V gave up 6 bases and J gave up 1 base, with 9 bases separating them. CDR3 bases: TGTGCCAGCAGAGGACAGATGAACACCGGGGAGCTGTTTTTT. Translated, it gives CASRGQMNTGELFF.

V gene TRBV9 combines with J gene TRBJ2-3, with 10 bases that match TRBD2. Germline lookup yields CDR1 SGDLS and CDR2 YYNGEE. Trimming took 0 bases from V and 3 from J; bases not matched to a gene: 7. This CDR3 region has 17 residues. The CDR3 spells CASSVEPAGGMTDTQYF. CDR3 sequence (DNA): TGTGCCAGCAGCGTAGAGCCAGCGGGAGGGATGACAGATACGCAGTATTTT.

With respect to this clone: At one end, the junction sequence differs from germline, possibly due to a read error. The rearrangement links TRBV11-2 to TRBJ1-2, with D maybe TRBD1 (5 bases). CDR3 size: 14 residues. Per germline, CDR1 SGHAT and CDR2 FQNNGV. CDR3 nucleotides: TGTGCCAGCAGCTTGGTGACAGCTAACTATGGCTACCCCTTC. The encoded protein is CASSLVTANYGYPF.

Here the CDR3 reads CASSLVTAGVRMSYNEQFF. Written as DNA, the CDR3 is TGTGCCAGCAGCTTAGTGACAGCGGGAGTCCGTATGTCCTACAATGAGCAGTTCTTC. This chain uses TRBV11-2 with TRBJ2-1; 8 nucleotides agree with TRBD2. Germline lookup yields CDR1 SGHAT and CDR2 FQNNGV. With V trimmed by 1 base and J by 1 base, 12 bases remained unmatched. The CDR3 extends over 19 amino acids.